Listed here is a single TCR beta chain. Its antigen is still unknown. Base qualities are not at hand, and no much larger clone is one base apart. TCR CDR3 regions were amplified from genomic DNA by multiplex PCR using the deep immunoSEQ assay. Extracted genomic DNA from each cell subset was spread evenly across all wells of several immunoSEQ 96-well plates, with each plate serving as a replicate. For sorted subsets, each replicate PCR was loaded with 150 to 250 ng genomic DNA, equivalent to 30,000 or so T cell genomes. Purified libraries were measured with a Qubit 3.0 fluorometer, size-checked on a Bioanalyzer 2100, and measured again with the KAPA Library Quantification kit. A separate single-read 150-cycle Illumina NextSeq 550 flow cell was used to sequence each immunoSEQ 96-well plate. For the original study's pipeline: Because the immunoSEQ output held only junctional sequences and lacked quality scores, the filtering could not match the filtering applied to full-length reads. To assign V/J genes and CDR3, sequences were annotated using PyIR, a Python wrapper for IgBLAST v1.9, with IMGT germline references. Any read was removed if the V/J assignment was weak (E-value above 1e-6), the CDR3 was missing, or the read contained stop codons, out-of-frame junctions, or ambiguous translated residues. V3J clonotypes were defined as sequences sharing the same inferred V gene, J gene, and CDR3 amino acid sequence. To compute the percentage overlap between repertoires, the number of shared unique clonotypes was divided by the size of the smaller repertoire. Three approaches were used to assess repertoire richness: RTK rarefaction, the Chao1 estimator, and Recon v2.1 estimates of unobserved clonotypes. Generation probabilities were computed with OLGA for all TCRbeta clonotypes obtained by the gDNA method from a few donors. What TCRdb holds here is the immuneACCESS table cut down to in-frame rearrangements. Part of the clones is not present; checked against another copy, under half of the missing clones reflect an unresolved V gene, and the others are unexplained. The D gene and trimming were derived from the DNA, and the V and J assignments and clone size from that table. The sample table records roughly 1,100,000 clones; roughly 70% of these occur just once. Jointly, the top ten make up around 1.4% of the sample.

The sample is drawn from a study of shared clonotypes between healthy human individuals (TCRdb year 2020). Background on the whole study: Two women and a few men aged 18 to 49 years were included in the cohort. For each donor, CD4 naive and CD4 memory were each given three plates, CD8 naive was given two plates, and CD8 memory was given one plate. To estimate repertoire size and how much clonotype sharing occurs between individuals, the study deeply sequenced the blood TCR repertoires of five healthy adults. To increase sequencing depth and limit assay-specific biases, TCR repertoire library preparation and sequencing were carried out by different laboratories using diverse techniques. Per donor, leukapheresis produced somewhere between about 0.85 and 9.5 billion PBMCs. Study-wide findings and limitations: When a few donors were compared, the shared fraction of clonotypes was approximately 5% for naive CD4, 3.5% to 4% for naive CD8, 2% to 2.5% for memory CD4, and 0.35% to 0.5% for memory CD8. Sampling was restricted to blood, and TCR repertoires in tissues likely differ from the TCR repertoires found in blood. Estimated clonotype richness was generally larger for naive than for memory subsets. Based on pairwise subsampling, the degree of clonotype sharing among donors was expected to be affected by sequencing depth. Compared with non-shared clonotypes, clonotypes shared by all four sorted-subset donors had higher generation probabilities. Because the study included a small number of donors, the genetic and exposure-history diversity represented was limited. Rarefaction of sorted-subset datasets indicated incomplete sequencing despite the large sequencing depth.

Healthy HIV-negative adults with no recently reported acute infections or vaccinations were included as donors. Only Caucasian adults living in Nashville, Tennessee, USA were represented among the donors. Magnetic negative selection was used to enrich CD4+ T cells, after which naive cells were positively selected on CD45RA and the negative fraction became the memory subset. After blood collection by leukapheresis, PBMCs were isolated using Ficoll-Histopaque density gradient centrifugation and then cryopreserved in the vapor phase of liquid nitrogen. Purity and quantity of every magnetically sorted T cell population were checked by analytical flow cytometry. Genomic DNA was isolated from every sorted fraction and measured by UV absorbance on a Nanodrop 2000c. Counted from cysteine to phenylalanine, this CDR3 has 20 amino acids. Just CDR3 DNA is preserved here, 60 bases in frame from base 1.

Recombination joined TRBV21-1 with TRBJ1-5. TRBV21-1 is deemed a pseudogene. The sequence was obtained from a man aged 18 to 29 in good health. Specimen: memory CD4+ T cells sorted from blood. The cell subset or site label corresponds to: CD45RA-negative fraction. The DNA reads as follows: TGTGCCAGCAGCAAAGCGCTACGGGACGACTCCTCGATTAGCAATCAGCCCCAGCATTTT. It is translated as CASSKALRDDSSISNQPQHF.